The TCR beta chain under discussion was sequenced for a study of blood T cell repertoires in COVID-19. About the study: Donors in the United States, Italy and Spain gave samples during acute or convalescent COVID-19. T cells, B-cell-depleted T cells, or PBMCs provided the cDNA or gDNA that served as material.

In the authors' workflow: How many nucleated cells were present was estimated from reference gene primer amplification. Profiling relied on immunoSEQ multiplex PCR, and the TCRdb table lists in-frame clones only, not all of them. That table supplies the V and J calls and clone size; D and trimming were determined from the DNA. The sample lists approximately 360,000 clones; 90% were seen once. V was shortened by 4 bases and J by 6 bases, with 16 bases between the two germline ends. Per germline, CDR1 LNHDA and CDR2 SQIVND (reference sequence). The CDR3 runs 15 residues. This receptor was obtained from a man in his late teens or twenties with active or convalescent COVID-19. The V call is TRBV19, the J call TRBJ1-5; no clear D. The sample comprised peripheral blood. CDR3: CASSSPRAGTQPQHF. The CDR3 bases are TGTGCCAGTAGTAGCCCGCGAGCGGGTACTCAGCCCCAGCATTTT.